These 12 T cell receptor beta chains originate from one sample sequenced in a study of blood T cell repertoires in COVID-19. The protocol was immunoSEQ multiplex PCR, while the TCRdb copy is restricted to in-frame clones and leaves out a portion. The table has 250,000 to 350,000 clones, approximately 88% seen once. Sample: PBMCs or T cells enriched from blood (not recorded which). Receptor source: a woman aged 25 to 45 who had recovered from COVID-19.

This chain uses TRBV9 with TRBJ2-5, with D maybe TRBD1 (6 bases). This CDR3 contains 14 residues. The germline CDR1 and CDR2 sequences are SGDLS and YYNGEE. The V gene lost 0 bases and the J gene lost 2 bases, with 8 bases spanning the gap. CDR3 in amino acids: CASSVDREQETQYF. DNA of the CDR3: TGTGCCAGCAGCGTAGACAGGGAACAAGAGACCCAGTACTTC.

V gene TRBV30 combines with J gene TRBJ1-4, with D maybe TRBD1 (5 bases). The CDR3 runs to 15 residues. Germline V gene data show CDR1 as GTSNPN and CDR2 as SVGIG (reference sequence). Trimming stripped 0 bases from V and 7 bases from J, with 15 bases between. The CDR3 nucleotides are TGTGCCTGGAGTGTACGTCAGGGCTCCTCTGAAAAACTGTTTTTT. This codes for CAWSVRQGSSEKLFF.

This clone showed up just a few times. The DNA of the CDR3 is TGTGCCAGCAGCGGCGGTTCACCCCTCCACTTT. Its protein is CASSGGSPLHF. The chain couples TRBV3-1 (or the pseudogene TRBV3-2) to TRBJ1-6, with D hard to call. The CDR3 sequence is 11 residues long. V lost 5 bases, J lost 9 bases, and 5 bases lay in between. Germline V gene data show CDR1 as LGHDT and CDR2 as YNNKEL (reference sequence).

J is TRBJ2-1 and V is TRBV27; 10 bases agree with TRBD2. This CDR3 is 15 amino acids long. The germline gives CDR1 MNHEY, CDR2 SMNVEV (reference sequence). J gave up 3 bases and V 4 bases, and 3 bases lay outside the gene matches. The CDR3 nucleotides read TGTGCCAGCAGTTCACGACTAGCGGGCTACAATGAGCAGTTCTTC. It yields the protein CASSSRLAGYNEQFF.

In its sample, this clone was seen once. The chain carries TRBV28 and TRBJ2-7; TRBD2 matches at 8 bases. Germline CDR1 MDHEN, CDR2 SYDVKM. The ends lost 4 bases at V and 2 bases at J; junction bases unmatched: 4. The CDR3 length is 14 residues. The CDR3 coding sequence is TGTGCCAGCAGTTCCGGCGGGGGGCCCTACGAGCAGTACTTC. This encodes CASSSGGGPYEQYF.

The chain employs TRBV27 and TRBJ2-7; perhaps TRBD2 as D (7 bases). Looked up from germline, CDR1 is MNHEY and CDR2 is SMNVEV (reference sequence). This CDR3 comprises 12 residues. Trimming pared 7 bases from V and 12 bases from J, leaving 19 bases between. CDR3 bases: TGTGCCAGCACCTATTCTGGGGGGGCTTGGTACTTC. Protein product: CASTYSGGAWYF.

The CDR3 DNA reads as TGTGCCAGCAGTTTCCTGGACAGCGAAGGCTACACCTTC. Protein product: CASSFLDSEGYTF. The V and J genes are TRBV6-5 and TRBJ1-2; D is possibly TRBD1 (6 bases). V gave up 4 bases and J gave up 8 bases, with 14 bases separating them. The CDR3 consists of 13 residues. CDR1 and CDR2 from the germline V gene are MNHEY and SVGAGI.

CDR3 sequence reads: CATTDRDHNQPQHF. CDR3 DNA: TGTGCCACCACCGACAGGGACCACAATCAGCCCCAGCATTTT. This chain connects TRBV2 to TRBJ1-5; 7 nucleotides line up with TRBD1. The J segment lost 3 bases and the V segment lost 10 bases, leaving 9 bases of the junction unmatched. CDR3 size: 14 residues. Germline assignment: CDR1 SNHLY and CDR2 FYNNEI.

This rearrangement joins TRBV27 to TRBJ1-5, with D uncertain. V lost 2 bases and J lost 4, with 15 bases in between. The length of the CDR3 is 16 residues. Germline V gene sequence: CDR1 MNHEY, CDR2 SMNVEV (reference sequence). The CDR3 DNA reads TGTGCCAGCAGTTTAAGAGGAATCGGGAGTAATCAGCCCCAGCATTTT. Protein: CASSLRGIGSNQPQHF.

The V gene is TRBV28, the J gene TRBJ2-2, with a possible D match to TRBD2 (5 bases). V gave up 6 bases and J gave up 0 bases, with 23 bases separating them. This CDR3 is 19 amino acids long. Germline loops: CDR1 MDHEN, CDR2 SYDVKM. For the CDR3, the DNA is TGTGCCAGCAGACCGGGGTTCCGGGGTCCCCGCGCGAACACCGGGGAGCTGTTTTTT. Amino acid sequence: CASRPGFRGPRANTGELFF.

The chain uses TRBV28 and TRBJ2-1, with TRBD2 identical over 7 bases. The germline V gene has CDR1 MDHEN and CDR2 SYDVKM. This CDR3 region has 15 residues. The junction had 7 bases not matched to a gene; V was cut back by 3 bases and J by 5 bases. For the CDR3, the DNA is TGTGCCAGCAGTTTTTCCGGACTAGTAGACAATGAGCAGTTCTTC. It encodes CASSFSGLVDNEQFF.

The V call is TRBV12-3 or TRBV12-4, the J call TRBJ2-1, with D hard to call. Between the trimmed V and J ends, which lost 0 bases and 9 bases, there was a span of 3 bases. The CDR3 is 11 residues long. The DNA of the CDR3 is TGTGCCAGCAGTTTAGCCCGTGAGCAGTTCTTC. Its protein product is CASSLAREQFF.